The present T cell receptor beta chain was sequenced within a study of cytomegalovirus exposure and HLA in healthy donors. 60 Vbeta and 13 Jbeta primers were used in PCR. Clones were read by immunoSEQ multiplex PCR, and TCRdb kept only the in-frame ones, dropping some. The table includes about 150,000 clones, 65% to 85% detected once. As to this clone: Its matching antigen is unknown.

Study results and caveats: Some V segments, including TRBV6-2 and TRBV6-3, were excluded as indistinguishable. According to a later analysis, donors in an Asian-associated ancestry cluster reportedly had fewer N-insertions than the approximately 670-donor mean. In a later analysis, TCR beta V- and J-gene trimming showed a link to a missense DCLRE1C variant. More clonal expansion characterized HLA-associated TCR beta chains than equally common others in a later analysis.

The CDR3 runs 16 residues. CDR1 and CDR2 from the germline V gene are SGDLS and YYNGEE. V shed 0 bases and J 5 bases; nucleotides not matched to a gene: 5. Sequenced material: PBMCs. The chain links TRBV9 to TRBJ2-1; TRBD2 matches at 10 bases. This clonotype was obtained from a woman between 35 and 50 years old in good health and CMV-seropositive. CDR3 sequence: CASSVDASGGNNEQFF. CDR3 nucleotides: TGTGCCAGCAGCGTAGATGCTAGCGGGGGAAACAATGAGCAGTTCTTC.